A single sample is the source of the 12 T cell receptor beta chains below, sequenced in a study of shared clonotypes between healthy human individuals. Some clones are missing from TCRdb's copy, which holds only in-frame ones; the method was immunoSEQ multiplex PCR. The repertoire holds around 1.6 million clones, approximately 98% seen once, with less than 0.55% in the top ten. Specimen: naive CD4+ T cells sorted from blood. Sample subset: CD45RA+ positively selected. The receptors shown here come from a man aged 30 to 45 in good health.

The chain uses TRBV7-6 and TRBJ2-2, with TRBD1 matching over 10 bases. CDR3 length equals 20 residues. CDR1 is SGHVS and CDR2 is FNYEAQ in the germline V gene. Trimming took 2 bases from V and 6 from J; bases not matched to a gene: 18. CDR3 nucleotide sequence: TGTGCCAGCAGCTTAAACCCTCCATCGGGGACAGGGGTAGTCCCCGGGGAGCTGTTTTTT. This codes for CASSLNPPSGTGVVPGELFF.

The chain's CDR3 is CASSLAGGPENIQYF. CDR3 in DNA: TGTGCCAGCAGCTTAGCGGGGGGACCGGAAAACATTCAGTACTTC. The chain joins TRBV7-9 to TRBJ2-4; D perhaps matches TRBD2 (6 bases). The CDR3 is 15 amino acids. Per germline, CDR1 SEHNR and CDR2 FQNEAQ (reference sequence). Trimming stripped 0 bases from V and 5 bases from J, with 11 bases between.

V is TRBV7-2 and J is TRBJ2-1, with D perhaps matching TRBD2 (5 bases). The germline gives CDR1 SGHTA, CDR2 FQGNSA. CDR3 length equals 13 residues. Deletions cut 1 base from V and 10 bases from J, with 11 bases between. The CDR3 is CASSLVWRREQFF. CDR3 coding DNA: TGTGCCAGCAGCTTAGTTTGGCGGAGGGAGCAGTTCTTC.

V and J are TRBV27 and TRBJ1-1; no reliable D call. The CDR3 length is 12 residues. V was cut by 6 bases and J by 5 bases, with 10 bases left in between. Germline-derived CDR1 and CDR2 are MNHEY and SMNVEV (reference sequence). CDR3 region: CASRDGLTEAFF. CDR3 in DNA: TGTGCCAGCAGGGATGGATTGACTGAAGCTTTCTTT.

The chain couples TRBV28 to TRBJ1-2; no firm D call. Germline V gene data show CDR1 as MDHEN and CDR2 as SYDVKM. Between the trimmed V and J ends, which lost 6 bases and 1 base, there was a span of 15 bases. This CDR3 contains 15 residues. CDR3 sequence: CASSPPSGDNYGYTF. CDR3 coding DNA: TGTGCCAGCAGCCCGCCGAGCGGGGATAACTATGGCTACACCTTC.

The rearrangement joins TRBV6-6 to TRBJ2-2, with D maybe TRBD1 (5 bases). Germline lookup yields CDR1 MNHNY and CDR2 SVGAGI (reference sequence). V was clipped by 3 bases and J by 0 bases, with 11 bases between them. The CDR3 runs 16 residues. The CDR3 loop is CASSYVWGANTGELFF. The CDR3 DNA is TGTGCCAGCAGTTATGTGTGGGGCGCGAACACCGGGGAGCTGTTTTTT.

The chain couples TRBV5-6 to TRBJ2-6; D is uncertain. The CDR3 runs 15 residues. Germline V gene lookup returns CDR1 SGHDT and CDR2 YYEEEE. The germline V and J ends were trimmed by 4 bases and 4 bases, with 12 bases remaining between them. The CDR3 DNA is TGTGCCAGCAGCCCGGTTGGTGTCGGGGCCAACGTCCTGACTTTC. Translation gives CASSPVGVGANVLTF.

V is TRBV1 and J is TRBJ2-7; the DNA was not compared with TRBD1, the D call given in the table. TRBV1 is an annotated pseudogene. CDR3 length: 15 residues. DNA for the CDR3: TGCACCAGCAGCCAGCAGGTCATGCGTCCCTACGAGCAGTACTTC. It yields the protein CTSSQQVMRPYEQYF.

The V gene is TRBV5-4, the J gene TRBJ2-4; the match to TRBD2 covers 9 bases. The CDR3 covers 13 residues. J was trimmed by 8 bases and V by 4 bases; bases with no gene match: 4. Germline V lookup: CDR1 SGHNT, CDR2 YYREEE (reference sequence). CDR3 residues: CASSPAGGDIQYF. The CDR3 DNA is TGTGCCAGCAGCCCTGCGGGGGGGGACATTCAGTACTTC.

This clone came up once. The chain combines TRBV5-1 with TRBJ2-5; no reliable D call. CDR3 length: 12 residues. Deletions cut 4 bases from V and 6 bases from J, with 10 bases between. The V gene's germline CDR1 is SGHRS and CDR2 YFSETQ. The CDR3 region is CASSQPSQTQYF. DNA of the CDR3: TGCGCCAGCAGCCAACCCAGTCAGACCCAGTACTTC.

J is TRBJ1-5 and V is TRBV18, with TRBD1 matching over 7 bases. CDR3 length equals 15 residues. The germline gives CDR1 KGHSH, CDR2 LQKENI. J was trimmed by 5 bases and V by 5 bases; bases with no gene match: 9. The DNA for the CDR3 is TGTGCCAGCTCAAATAACAGGGGTGGTGATCAGCCCCAGCATTTT. It specifies CASSNNRGGDQPQHF.

The rearrangement joins TRBV10-3 to TRBJ2-2; 9 bases align to TRBD1. Unmatched junction bases numbered 8, after V lost 5 bases and J lost 4 bases. The CDR3 is made up of 16 amino acids. Germline V gene lookup returns CDR1 ENHRY and CDR2 SYGVKD. The CDR3 is CAISSPGTGTTGELFF. CDR3 DNA sequence: TGTGCCATCAGTTCCCCCGGGACAGGGACCACCGGGGAGCTGTTTTTT.